This T cell receptor beta chain emerged from a study of T-cell memory formation after mild COVID-19. Study-wide points: Pre-infection memory already had some responding clones, implying cross-reactive memory joined. Balance between CD4 and CD8 was seen in clones contracting day 15 to 85, and a CD4+ lean was seen in later expanders.

UMIs and sample barcodes were carried by the TCR alpha and TCR beta cDNA libraries that 5'RACE produced using constant-segment primers. A single record per CDR3 protein comes from TCRdb applying MiXCR to the 5' RACE reads. The sample comprises around 65,000 distinct CDR3 sequences, about a tenth of which are singletons, and about 1.1% rests with the top ten. CDR3 length: 15 amino acids. Germline CDR1 and CDR2: LNHNV and YYDKDF (reference sequence). V lost 6 bases to trimming and J lost 2 bases, with 14 bases between them. Note on this clonotype: Its antigen is unknown.

This rearrangement joins TRBV15 to TRBJ1-5, with D perhaps TRBD1 (5 bases). Sequenced material: PBMCs or a T cell subset sorted from them (not recorded which). The sequence came from a man aged 18 to 29 who had mild COVID-19 (a few samples of this study predate the infection). Cell type and time point are not known. The CDR3 protein is CATRASGTGNQPQHF. The CDR3 nucleotides read TGTGCCACCAGAGCTTCGGGGACGGGCAATCAGCCCCAGCATTTT. Looking up the rest from reference TRBV15 and TRBJ1-5 gives the full variable domain: DAMVIQNPRYQVTQFGKPVTLSCSQTLNHNVMYWYQQKSSQAPKLLFHYYDKDFNNEADTPDNFQSRRPNTSFCFLDIRSPGLGDTAMYLCATRASGTGNQPQHFGDGTRLSIL.